This TCR beta chain was profiled in a study of blood T cell repertoires in COVID-19. Study information: Researchers got acute and convalescent COVID-19 samples from the United States, Italy and Spain. T cells, B-cell-depleted T cells, or PBMCs supplied cDNA or gDNA.

As handled by the study authors: The assay estimated nucleated cells by amplifying reference gene primers. Sequenced by immunoSEQ multiplex PCR; TCRdb stores in-frame clones only, minus some. Clone size and V and J calls were adopted from that table, with D and trimming inferred from the DNA. This table holds about 200,000 clones, 84% found once. Deletions cut 2 bases from V and 4 bases from J, with 8 bases between. The germline gives CDR1 MGHRA, CDR2 YSYEKL. The CDR3 extends over 14 amino acids. This receptor was obtained from a human donor in a cohort sampled during active COVID-19. Sequencing input: peripheral blood. The chain joins TRBV4-1 to TRBJ2-2; D unclear. The CDR3 protein is CASSQPGRTGELFF. In nucleotides, the CDR3 is TGCGCCAGCAGCCAACCAGGCCGCACCGGGGAGCTGTTTTTT.